One sample yielded the 9 T cell receptor beta chains listed below, sequenced in a study of radiotherapy plus CTLA-4 blockade in lung cancer. Measured with immunoSEQ multiplex PCR; TCRdb has only the in-frame clones, and not every one. Among 55,000 to 70,000 clones listed, roughly four fifths were seen once. Sequences were derived from peripheral blood, sampled from a patient treated with radiotherapy plus ipilimumab. These receptors originate from a human donor with non-small cell lung cancer who had a complete response to radiotherapy plus ipilimumab.

The V and J genes are TRBV6-1 and TRBJ1-2, with D perhaps matching TRBD1 (5 bases). Trimming removed 3 bases at V and 5 bases at J, with 13 bases between. Germline V gene lookup returns CDR1 MNHNS and CDR2 SASEGT. This CDR3 has 14 amino acids. The CDR3 loop reads CASSDSGVGYGYTF. The CDR3 DNA reads TGTGCCAGCAGTGACTCGGGGGTTGGTTATGGCTACACCTTC.

The rearrangement links TRBV6-1 to TRBJ2-5; perhaps TRBD1 as D (6 bases). The germline gives CDR1 MNHNS, CDR2 SASEGT. This CDR3 comprises 15 residues. V gave up 2 bases and J gave up 3 bases, with 13 bases separating them. The CDR3 here is CASSETRQDKETQYF. CDR3 sequence (DNA): TGTGCCAGCAGTGAAACTCGACAGGATAAAGAGACCCAGTACTTC.

The V call is TRBV18, the J call TRBJ1-4; no clear D gene. V lost 1 base and J lost 3, with 9 bases in between. Per the germline V gene, CDR1 is KGHSH and CDR2 is LQKENI. The length of the CDR3 is 15 residues. CDR3 bases: TGTGCCAGCTCACCACGGTCAGAGGCTAATGAAAAACTGTTTTTT. Protein: CASSPRSEANEKLFF.

The chain combines TRBV19 with TRBJ1-5; possibly TRBD1 for D (6 bases). Trimming cost V 6 bases and J 2 bases, with 14 bases left between them. The germline V gene encodes CDR1 LNHDA and CDR2 SQIVND (reference sequence). The CDR3 contains 15 residues. The CDR3 sequence: CASSPVRQGNQPQHF. CDR3 nucleotide sequence: TGTGCCAGTAGCCCAGTTCGACAGGGCAATCAGCCCCAGCATTTT.

This sequence joins TRBV18 and TRBJ2-5; TRBD1 agrees at 8 bases. The germline CDR1 and CDR2 sequences are KGHSH and LQKENI. CDR3 length: 13 amino acids. J was trimmed by 6 bases and V by 6 bases; bases with no gene match: 6. The CDR3 sequence is CASSSGQGKTQYF. CDR3 nucleotides: TGTGCCAGCTCGTCAGGACAGGGAAAGACCCAGTACTTC.

J is TRBJ1-2 and V is TRBV7-2, with 7 positions matching TRBD1. The CDR3 has 15 residues. J gave up 1 base and V 4 bases, and 6 bases lay outside the gene matches. From germline, CDR1 is SGHTA and CDR2 FQGNSA. CDR3 DNA: TGTGCCAGCAGCTCCCCCGACAGGGTTAACTATGGCTACACCTTC. Translating it yields CASSSPDRVNYGYTF.

DNA for the CDR3: TGCGCCAGCAGCCAAGATCAGGGGGCCAGCACAGATACGCAGTATTTT. This codes for CASSQDQGASTDTQYF. The chain links TRBV4-3 to TRBJ2-3, with TRBD1 matching 8 bases. The CDR3 extends over 16 amino acids. Looked up from germline, CDR1 is LGHNA and CDR2 is YSLEER. The junction had 2 bases not matched to a gene; V was cut back by 0 bases and J by 0 bases.

This clone was seen a few times. The chain couples TRBV10-3 to TRBJ1-4, with TRBD1 as a possible D gene (5 bases). The CDR3 has 12 amino acids. Germline CDR1 ENHRY, CDR2 SYGVKD. V lost 8 bases, J lost 5 bases, and 9 bases lay in between. CDR3 coding DNA: TGTGCCATCGGGACTCAAAATGAAAAACTGTTTTTT. Its translation is CAIGTQNEKLFF.

The chain is built from TRBV4-3 and TRBJ2-2; D is possibly TRBD2 (5 bases). The CDR3 loop spans 14 amino acids. V lost 10 bases and J 2 bases, leaving 14 bases between the germline ends. CDR1 LGHNA and CDR2 YSLEER come from the germline V gene. The CDR3 DNA is TGCGCCACCCGGATCGGACTCAACACCGGGGAGCTGTTTTTT. Translation: CATRIGLNTGELFF.